These 29 T cell receptor beta chains came from one sample sequenced in a study of blood T cell repertoires in COVID-19. Repertoires were generated with immunoSEQ multiplex PCR, while TCRdb's copy carries only in-frame clones and drops some. The data show about 77,000 clones, roughly 78% seen once. The sequencing sample was made of peripheral blood. The source is a woman aged 70-85 years with acute or convalescent COVID-19.

V usage is TRBV3-1 (or the pseudogene TRBV3-2) and J usage is TRBJ1-4; D gene unclear. The CDR3 sequence is 16 residues long. Germline V gene lookup returns CDR1 LGHDT and CDR2 YNNKEL (reference sequence). The germline V and J ends were trimmed by 4 bases and 5 bases, with 17 bases remaining between them. The CDR3 bases are TGTGCCAGCAGCCGCCAATATCGGGGTGTAAATGAAAAACTGTTTTTT. The encoded protein is CASSRQYRGVNEKLFF.

This sequence joins TRBV7-2 and TRBJ2-5; 7 bases fit TRBD2. Germline V gene sequence: CDR1 SGHTA, CDR2 FQGNSA. The CDR3 sequence is 14 residues long. Unmatched junction bases numbered 2, after V lost 2 bases and J lost 2 bases. For the CDR3, the DNA is TGTGCCAGCAGCTTAACGCGGGGGCAAGAGACCCAGTACTTC. Translating gives CASSLTRGQETQYF.

J is TRBJ1-4 and V is TRBV18; D call uncertain. CDR3 size: 12 residues. Germline V CDR1 and CDR2: KGHSH, LQKENI. V was shortened by 6 bases and J by 8 bases, with 10 bases between the two germline ends. CDR3 sequence reads: CASSYRREKLFF. In DNA form, the CDR3 reads TGTGCCAGCTCTTACAGACGAGAAAAACTGTTTTTT.

In its sample, this clone was seen once. The CDR3 coding sequence is TGTGCCAGCAGTTCGGGACAGGGCCTCAGCAGAGCTGAAGCTTTCTTT. It codes for CASSSGQGLSRAEAFF. The chain combines TRBV7-9 with TRBJ1-1, with 9 bases matching TRBD1. CDR3 length: 16 amino acids. Looked up from germline, CDR1 is SEHNR and CDR2 is FQNEAQ (reference sequence). V was clipped by 6 bases and J by 6 bases; unmatched bases: 14.

In DNA, the CDR3 is TGCGCCAGCAGCCAAGAATTGGCTTTGAACACTGAAGCTTTCTTT. Its translation is CASSQELALNTEAFF. The gene calls are TRBV4-1 and TRBJ1-1, with D uncertain. Germline CDR1 is MGHRA and CDR2 is YSYEKL. V lost 0 bases, J lost 0 bases, and 8 bases lay in between. The CDR3 contains 15 residues.

V usage is TRBV27 and J usage is TRBJ2-5; 8 bases are shared with TRBD1. Germline values: CDR1 MNHEY, CDR2 SMNVEV (reference sequence). The CDR3 totals 17 residues. J gave up 4 bases and V 0 bases, and 10 bases lay outside the gene matches. CDR3 sequence: CASSLSGQGRYGETQYF. The CDR3 nucleotides read TGTGCCAGCAGTTTATCCGGACAGGGAAGGTATGGAGAGACCCAGTACTTC.

The gene calls are TRBV7-6 and TRBJ1-5, with no clear D. CDR3 size: 14 residues. Germline loops: CDR1 SGHVS, CDR2 FNYEAQ. V gave up 1 base and J gave up 3 bases, with 7 bases separating them. The CDR3 reads CASSLGRYNQPQHF. CDR3 nucleotides: TGTGCCAGCAGCTTAGGGCGGTACAATCAGCCCCAGCATTTT.

This chain uses TRBV4-1 with TRBJ2-5; 8 positions agree with TRBD2. The CDR3 consists of 14 residues. With V trimmed by 3 bases and J by 4 bases, 4 bases remained unmatched. CDR1 MGHRA and CDR2 YSYEKL come from the germline V gene. The CDR3 DNA is TGCGCCAGCAGCCAGGCGGGGGGCGGAGAGACCCAGTACTTC. It encodes CASSQAGGGETQYF.

This chain joins TRBV19 and TRBJ1-2; D call uncertain. There are 13 residues in the CDR3. CDR1 and CDR2 (germline): LNHDA, SQIVND (reference sequence). Deletions cut 3 bases from V and 2 bases from J, with 7 bases between. The CDR3 reads CASSMVQNYGYTF. As DNA, the CDR3 is TGTGCCAGTAGTATGGTTCAGAACTATGGCTACACCTTC.

V is TRBV29-1 and J is TRBJ1-2, with 9 bases fitting TRBD1. V gave up 3 bases and J gave up 5 bases; unmatched junction bases: 7. The CDR3 covers 14 residues. Germline V gene sequence: CDR1 SQVTM, CDR2 ANQGSEA. The CDR3 loop is CSVEGGTGRYGYTF. In DNA, the CDR3 is TGCAGCGTTGAGGGCGGGACAGGGCGGTATGGCTACACCTTC.

The chain carries TRBV6-2 or TRBV6-3 and TRBJ1-2; TRBD1 matches at 7 bases. The junction had 11 bases not matched to a gene; V was cut back by 6 bases and J by 10 bases. CDR1 and CDR2 (germline): MNHEY, SVGEGT. The CDR3 runs 13 residues. CDR3 loop: CASSRGGQKYYTF. CDR3 bases: TGTGCCAGCAGCCGAGGGGGACAGAAGTACTACACCTTC.

The chain joins TRBV24-1 to TRBJ2-3, with TRBD2 as a possible D gene (6 bases). The CDR3 spans 13 residues. Per the germline V gene, CDR1 is KGHDR and CDR2 is SFDVKD. V was trimmed by 3 bases and J by 6 bases, leaving 9 bases between them. For the CDR3, the DNA is TGTGCCACCAGTGATACCCTAGCGGATACGCAGTATTTT. It is translated as CATSDTLADTQYF.

The chain links TRBV6-2 or TRBV6-3 to TRBJ2-4; D possibly corresponds to TRBD1 (5 bases). The CDR3 has 14 amino acids. Germline CDR1 is MNHEY and CDR2 is SVGEGT. Trimming stripped 5 bases from V and 5 bases from J, with 13 bases between. The CDR3 reads CASSRTPTENIQYF. The CDR3 nucleotides read TGTGCCAGCAGTCGGACCCCGACAGAAAACATTCAGTACTTC.

A single count supports this clone. This chain connects TRBV4-1 to TRBJ2-7, with 9 bases identical to TRBD1. The junction had 8 bases not matched to a gene; V was cut back by 5 bases and J by 3 bases. This CDR3 contains 15 residues. Germline V gives CDR1 MGHRA, CDR2 YSYEKL. CDR3: CASSYSGTGIYEQYF. CDR3 DNA: TGCGCCAGCAGCTACTCCGGGACAGGGATCTACGAGCAGTACTTC.

This clone showed up just a few times. This sequence joins TRBV4-2 and TRBJ2-7; 8 bases line up with TRBD1. Looked up from germline, CDR1 is LGHNA and CDR2 is YNFKEQ. With 4 bases clipped from V and 6 bases from J, the junction kept 8 bases outside the gene matches. This CDR3 is built from 14 residues. The CDR3 protein is CASSPTGGFSEQYF. DNA for the CDR3: TGTGCCAGCAGCCCCACAGGGGGGTTTAGCGAGCAGTACTTC.

The V call is TRBV20-1, the J call TRBJ1-5; no clear D. Germline lookup yields CDR1 DFQATT and CDR2 SNEGSKA (reference sequence). The CDR3 loop spans 12 amino acids. Trimming shortened V by 3 bases and J by 3 bases, and 6 bases separated the two germline ends. CDR3 nucleotides: TGCAGTGCTAGTTCCGTCAATCAGCCCCAGCATTTT. Translation gives CSASSVNQPQHF.

V gene TRBV4-1 combines with J gene TRBJ1-6; 9 nucleotides line up with TRBD1. V dropped 4 bases and J dropped 5; count of bases not matched to a gene: 6. CDR1 and CDR2 from the germline V gene are MGHRA and YSYEKL. The CDR3 contains 16 residues. The CDR3 region is CASSRDRDRDNSPLHF. As DNA, the CDR3 is TGCGCCAGCAGCCGCGACCGGGACAGGGATAATTCACCCCTCCACTTT.

The genes are TRBV27 and TRBJ1-2, with D possibly being TRBD1 (6 bases). This CDR3 has 14 residues. V lost 7 bases, J lost 2 bases, and 14 bases lay in between. Germline lookup yields CDR1 MNHEY and CDR2 SMNVEV (reference sequence). CDR3 bases: TGTGCCAGCACCTCCGCGGGGGCAAACTATGGCTACACCTTC. Translation gives CASTSAGANYGYTF.

The CDR3 reads CASSSGGWTGINSPLHF. The CDR3 DNA sequence: TGTGCCAGCAGCTCAGGAGGATGGACAGGGATTAATTCACCCCTCCACTTT. This chain uses TRBV7-9 with TRBJ1-6; TRBD1 matches 8 bases. V trimming: 4 bases; J trimming: 6 bases; junction bases outside the gene matches: 11. CDR1 and CDR2 (germline): SEHNR, FQNEAQ (reference sequence). The CDR3 has 17 residues.

The V and J genes are TRBV7-2 and TRBJ2-1; no clear D. CDR1 SGHTA and CDR2 FQGNSA come from the germline V gene. V lost 5 bases, J lost 0 bases, and 11 bases lay in between. This CDR3 comprises 15 residues. Here the CDR3 reads CASSPTASSYNEQFF. In nucleotides, the CDR3 is TGTGCCAGCAGCCCCACCGCCAGCTCCTACAATGAGCAGTTCTTC.

This clone has more than one count but fewer than ten. V gene TRBV11-3 combines with J gene TRBJ2-7, with D hard to call. Trimming left V 6 bases short and J 4 bases short, with 10 bases between. The CDR3 loop spans 12 amino acids. The germline CDR1 and CDR2 sequences are SGHNT and YENEEA. The CDR3 sequence is CASRNQAYEQYF. The DNA for the CDR3 is TGTGCCAGCAGAAATCAGGCGTACGAGCAGTACTTC. Full variable domain (outside the CDR3, taken from reference TRBV11-3 and TRBJ2-7): EAGVVQSPRYKIIEKKQPVAFWCNPISGHNTLYWYLQNLGQGPELLIRYENEEAVDDSQLPKDRFSAERLKGVDSTLKIQPAELGDSAVYLCASRNQAYEQYFGPGTRLTVT.

The genes are TRBV5-1 and TRBJ1-1; the D is unclear. This CDR3 region has 14 residues. Germline V gene lookup returns CDR1 SGHRS and CDR2 YFSETQ. Trimming cost V 2 bases and J 7 bases, with 15 bases left between them. Here the CDR3 DNA reads TGCGCCAGCAGCTTTAAGGGAGATGAAGGTGAAGCTTTCTTT. It codes for CASSFKGDEGEAFF.

The chain couples TRBV6-5 to TRBJ1-4, with D uncertain. V lost 4 bases, J lost 5 bases, and 17 bases lay in between. This CDR3 is built from 16 residues. The germline V gene has CDR1 MNHEY and CDR2 SVGAGI. In DNA form, the CDR3 reads TGTGCCAGCAGTTGGCAGCCGACACCGGGGAATGAAAAACTGTTTTTT. Translated: CASSWQPTPGNEKLFF.

This chain connects TRBV2 to TRBJ1-6; D might be TRBD1 (5 bases). CDR1 is SNHLY, CDR2 FYNNEI, per germline. CDR3 size: 14 residues. With 4 bases removed from V and 6 bases from J, the gap between germline ends came to 10 bases. The CDR3 DNA sequence: TGTGCCAGCAGTGTGCAGGGTCCTAATTCACCCCTCCACTTT. It codes for CASSVQGPNSPLHF.

This chain joins TRBV5-1 and TRBJ2-3; D is uncertain. Germline CDR1 reads SGHRS; CDR2 reads YFSETQ. CDR3 length: 13 amino acids. Trimming removed 7 bases at V and 0 bases at J, with 9 bases between. This chain's CDR3 is CASGLLSTDTQYF. In nucleotides, the CDR3 is TGCGCCAGCGGCCTTCTTAGCACAGATACGCAGTATTTT.

The V and J genes are TRBV7-6 and TRBJ2-5, with 7 bases matching TRBD1. J gave up 4 bases and V 2 bases, and 7 bases lay outside the gene matches. The CDR3 length is 15 residues. The germline V gene has CDR1 SGHVS and CDR2 FNYEAQ. This chain's CDR3 is CASSLIAGGPETQYF. In DNA, the CDR3 is TGTGCCAGCAGCTTAATTGCAGGGGGTCCAGAGACCCAGTACTTC.

This sequence joins TRBV6-5 and TRBJ2-1; a possible D gene is TRBD2 (6 bases). Germline V lookup: CDR1 MNHEY, CDR2 SVGAGI. This CDR3 has 15 residues. The V end lost 1 base, the J end lost 7 bases, and 14 bases lay between the germline ends. The CDR3 protein is CASSYFWGTQNEQFF. Written as DNA, the CDR3 is TGTGCCAGCAGTTACTTTTGGGGGACTCAGAATGAGCAGTTCTTC.

The V gene is TRBV18, the J gene TRBJ2-2, with D hard to call. From germline, CDR1 is KGHSH and CDR2 LQKENI. This CDR3 contains 15 residues. The V and J ends lost 1 base and 6 bases respectively, with 12 bases between them. Here the CDR3 DNA reads TGTGCCAGCTCACCACTGGCAGTGACATCCGGGGAGCTGTTTTTT. Encoded protein: CASSPLAVTSGELFF.

The genes are TRBV12-3 or TRBV12-4 and TRBJ1-2; 8 bases map to TRBD1. This CDR3 contains 13 residues. V was pared by 3 bases and J by 7 bases, with 4 bases of the junction left unmatched. The CDR3 DNA reads TGTGCCAGCAGTTTGAGGGACAGGAGTGGCTACACCTTC. It yields the protein CASSLRDRSGYTF.